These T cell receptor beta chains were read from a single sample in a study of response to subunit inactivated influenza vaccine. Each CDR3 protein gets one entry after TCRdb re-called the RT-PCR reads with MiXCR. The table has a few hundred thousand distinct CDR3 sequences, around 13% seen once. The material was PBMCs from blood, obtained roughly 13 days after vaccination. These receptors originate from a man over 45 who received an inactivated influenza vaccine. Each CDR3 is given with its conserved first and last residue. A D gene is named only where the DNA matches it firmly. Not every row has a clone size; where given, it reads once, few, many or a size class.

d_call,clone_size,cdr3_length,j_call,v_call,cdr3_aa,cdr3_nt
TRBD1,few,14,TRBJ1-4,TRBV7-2,CASSYRQGSEKLFF,TGTGCCAGCAGTTACAGACAGGGAAGTGAAAAACTGTTTTTT
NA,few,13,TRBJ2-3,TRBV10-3,CAISDGGTDTQYF,TGTGCCATCAGTGATGGTGGCACAGATACGCAGTATTTT
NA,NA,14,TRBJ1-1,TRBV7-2,CASSQQALNTEAFF,TGTGCCAGCAGCCAACAGGCATTGAACACTGAAGCTTTCTTT
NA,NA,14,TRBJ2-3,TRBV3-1,CASSSPWDLDTQYF,TGTGCCAGCAGCTCGCCATGGGATTTAGATACGCAGTATTTT
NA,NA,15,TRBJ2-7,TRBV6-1,CASSGTGLVTYEQYF,TGTGCCAGCAGTGGAACAGGGTTAGTTACCTACGAGCAGTACTTC
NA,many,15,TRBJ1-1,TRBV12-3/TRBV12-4,CASSLASLGGREAFF,TGTGCCAGCAGTTTAGCGTCCTTGGGGGGGCGCGAAGCTTTCTTT
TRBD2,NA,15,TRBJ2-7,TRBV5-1,CASSAGGGSSYEQYF,TGCGCCAGCAGCGCGGGAGGGGGATCCTCCTACGAGCAGTACTTC
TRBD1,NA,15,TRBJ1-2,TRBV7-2,CASSQTGQGAKGYTF,TGTGCCAGCAGCCAGACGGGACAGGGGGCCAAAGGCTACACCTTC
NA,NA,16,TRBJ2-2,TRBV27,CASRPGWQKNKGELFF,TGTGCCAGCAGGCCTGGGTGGCAGAAGAATAAGGGGGAGCTGTTTTTT
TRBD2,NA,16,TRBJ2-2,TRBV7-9,CASSFGSGRKTGELFF,TGTGCCAGCAGCTTTGGGAGCGGGAGAAAGACCGGGGAGCTGTTTTTT
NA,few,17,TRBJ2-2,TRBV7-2,CASSPIGSLGSTGELFF,TGTGCCAGCAGCCCAATCGGCTCCTTGGGCAGCACCGGGGAGCTGTTTTTT
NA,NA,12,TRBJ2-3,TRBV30,CAWSASSGTQYF,TGTGCCTGGAGTGCTAGCAGCGGTACGCAGTATTTT
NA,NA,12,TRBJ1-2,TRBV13,CASSLDPYGYTF,TGTGCCAGCAGCTTAGATCCCTATGGCTACACCTTC
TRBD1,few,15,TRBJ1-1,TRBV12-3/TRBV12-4,CASSWGDRVNTEAFF,TGTGCCAGCAGTTGGGGGGACAGGGTCAACACTGAAGCTTTCTTT
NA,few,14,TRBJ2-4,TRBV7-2,CASSLNRGKNIQYF,TGTGCCAGCAGCTTAAATCGGGGCAAAAACATTCAGTACTTC
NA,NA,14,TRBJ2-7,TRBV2,CASSVQGEGHEQYF,TGTGCCAGCAGTGTGCAGGGTGAGGGCCACGAGCAGTACTTC
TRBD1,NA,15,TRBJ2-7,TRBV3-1,CASSSIGQGAVEQYF,TGTGCCAGCAGTTCTATAGGACAGGGGGCAGTGGAGCAGTACTTC
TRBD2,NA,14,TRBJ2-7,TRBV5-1,CASSPGTSVAEQYF,TGCGCCAGCAGCCCCGGGACTAGCGTGGCCGAGCAGTACTTC
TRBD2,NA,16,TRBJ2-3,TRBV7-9,CASSLASGASTDTQYF,TGTGCCAGCAGCTTAGCTAGCGGGGCTAGCACAGATACGCAGTATTTT
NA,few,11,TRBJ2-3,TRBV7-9,CASSPQRQEYF,TGTGCCAGCAGCCCCCAGCGCCAGGAGTATTTT
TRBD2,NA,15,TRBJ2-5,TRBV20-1,CSAPDRTSGGETQYF,TGCAGTGCTCCAGACCGGACTAGCGGGGGAGAGACCCAGTACTTC
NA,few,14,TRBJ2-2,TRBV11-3,CASSLDRTVGELFF,TGTGCCAGCAGCTTAGATCGTACAGTCGGGGAGCTGTTTTTT
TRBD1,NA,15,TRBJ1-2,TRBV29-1,CSVLKLQGTNYGYTF,TGCAGCGTCTTAAAACTACAGGGGACTAACTATGGCTACACCTTC
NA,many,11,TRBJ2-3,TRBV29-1,CSVDPRDTQYF,TGCAGCGTTGACCCCCGGGATACGCAGTATTTT
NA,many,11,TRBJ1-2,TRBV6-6,CASSPGVGYTF,TGTGCCAGCAGTCCAGGGGTCGGCTACACCTTC
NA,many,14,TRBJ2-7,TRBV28,CASSFFGRDYEQYF,TGTGCCAGCAGTTTTTTTGGGAGAGATTACGAGCAGTACTTC
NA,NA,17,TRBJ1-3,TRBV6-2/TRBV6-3,CASSYSSETYAGNTIYF,TGTGCCAGCAGTTACTCGTCCGAGACATACGCTGGAAACACCATATATTTT
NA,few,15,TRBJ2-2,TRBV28,CASSHRGSAGEPLFF,TGTGCCAGCAGTCACCGGGGGTCTGCCGGGGAGCCCCTGTTTTTT
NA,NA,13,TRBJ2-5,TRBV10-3,CAISESAGETQYF,TGTGCCATCAGTGAGTCGGCTGGCGAGACCCAGTACTTC
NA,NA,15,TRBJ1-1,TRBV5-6,CASSLQAIGNTEAFF,TGTGCCAGCAGCTTGCAAGCAATAGGGAACACTGAAGCTTTCTTT
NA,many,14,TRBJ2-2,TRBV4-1,CASSQQGNTGELFF,TGCGCCAGCAGCCAACAGGGGAACACCGGGGAGCTGTTTTTT
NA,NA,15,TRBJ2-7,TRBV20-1,CSANLLGKSSYEQYF,TGCAGTGCCAACCTGTTGGGTAAATCCTCCTACGAGCAGTACTTC
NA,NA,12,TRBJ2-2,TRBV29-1,CSVVTGFGELFF,TGCAGCGTTGTAACCGGGTTCGGGGAGCTGTTTTTT
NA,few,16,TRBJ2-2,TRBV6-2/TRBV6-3,CASKSRVTPNTGELFF,TGTGCCAGCAAAAGTCGCGTGACACCAAACACCGGGGAGCTGTTTTTT
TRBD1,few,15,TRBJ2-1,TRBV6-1,CASSGGTVPYNEQFF,TGTGCCAGCAGTGGTGGGACAGTCCCGTACAATGAGCAGTTCTTC
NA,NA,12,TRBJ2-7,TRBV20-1,CSARDRGYEQYF,TGCAGTGCTAGAGATAGGGGCTACGAGCAGTACTTC
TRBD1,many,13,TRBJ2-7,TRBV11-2,CASQGQGNYEQYF,TGTGCCAGCCAGGGACAGGGAAACTACGAGCAGTACTTC
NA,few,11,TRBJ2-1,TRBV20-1,CSARVTRSQFF,TGCAGTGCTAGAGTGACAAGGTCCCAGTTCTTC
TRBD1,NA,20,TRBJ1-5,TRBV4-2,CASSQDRTTTGIGSNQPQHF,TGTGCCAGCAGCCAAGACCGGACGACGACAGGGATTGGGAGCAATCAGCCCCAGCATTTT
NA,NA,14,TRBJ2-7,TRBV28,CASSFLGSLGEQYF,TGTGCCAGCAGTTTCCTTGGGTCGCTCGGCGAGCAGTACTTC
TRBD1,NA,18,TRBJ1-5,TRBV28,CASTPGQGGAGGLLPQHF,TGTGCCAGCACCCCTGGCCAGGGGGGAGCTGGAGGTTTGTTGCCCCAGCATTTT
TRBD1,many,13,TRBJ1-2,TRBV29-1,CSVETGGYNGYTF,TGCAGCGTTGAAACAGGGGGGTATAATGGCTACACCTTC
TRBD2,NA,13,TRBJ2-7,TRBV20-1,CSANQREPYEQYF,TGCAGTGCTAACCAGCGGGAGCCCTACGAGCAGTACTTC
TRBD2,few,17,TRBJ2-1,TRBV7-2,CASSLAQGSGSWNEQFF,TGTGCCAGCAGCTTAGCGCAAGGTAGCGGGAGTTGGAATGAGCAGTTCTTC
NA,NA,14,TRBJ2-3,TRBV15,CATSRGHSTDTQYF,TGTGCCACCAGCAGAGGACACAGCACAGATACGCAGTATTTT
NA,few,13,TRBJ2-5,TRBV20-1,CSAITGRDGTQYF,TGCAGTGCTATAACGGGGCGGGACGGGACCCAGTACTTC
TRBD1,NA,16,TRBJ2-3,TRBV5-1,CASSLVVGGAKDTQYF,TGCGCCAGCAGCTTGGTAGTAGGGGGCGCGAAAGATACGCAGTATTTT